One sample yielded the 2 T cell receptor beta chains listed below, sequenced in a study of persistence of HIV-infected CD4 T cells. Sequencing used immunoSEQ version 4 in survey mode. The method was immunoSEQ multiplex PCR; TCRdb's version includes in-frame clones alone and lacks a portion of them. The sample has roughly 35,000 clones; more than 70% are singletons. These receptors have no known antigen. Lysates of CMV-infected fibroblasts at 8 to 10 ug/mL stimulated these cells. Sorted nonresponding memory CD4+ T cells were CD40L-negative, CD69-negative, CD45RO-high. Material: CD4+ T cells sorted from PBMCs after 18-hour stimulation, obtained from a patient who received antiretroviral therapy. The receptors originated from an adult man with HIV who was CMV-seropositive.

The chain has TRBV5-1 and TRBJ2-7; D not certain. The CDR3 is made up of 14 amino acids. The V end was cut by 2 bases, the J end by 0 bases, with 9 bases between. The germline CDR1 and CDR2 sequences are SGHRS and YFSETQ. The CDR3 DNA is TGCGCCAGCAGCTTAAGGACGGACTCCTACGAGCAGTACTTC. The encoded protein is CASSLRTDSYEQYF.

The rearrangement joins TRBV6-6 to TRBJ2-7; tentatively, D is TRBD2 (6 bases). CDR1 is MNHNY and CDR2 is SVGAGI in the germline V gene (reference sequence). CDR3 length equals 16 residues. V was clipped by 0 bases and J by 3 bases, with 15 bases between them. As DNA, the CDR3 is TGTGCCAGCAGTTACTCCCGGTGGAGGGGAAACTACGAGCAGTACTTC. Its translation is CASSYSRWRGNYEQYF.